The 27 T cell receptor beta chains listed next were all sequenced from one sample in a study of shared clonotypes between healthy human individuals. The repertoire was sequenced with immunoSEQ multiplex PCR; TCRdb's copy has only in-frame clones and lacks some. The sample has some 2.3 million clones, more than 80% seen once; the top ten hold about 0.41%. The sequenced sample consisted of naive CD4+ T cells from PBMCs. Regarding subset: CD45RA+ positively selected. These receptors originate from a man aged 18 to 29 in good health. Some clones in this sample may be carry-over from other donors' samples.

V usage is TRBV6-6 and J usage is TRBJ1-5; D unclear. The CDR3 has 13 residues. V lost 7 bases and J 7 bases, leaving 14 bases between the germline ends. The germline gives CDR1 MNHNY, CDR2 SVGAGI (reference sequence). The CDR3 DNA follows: TGTGCCAGCACAAGGGCGGTCGGGCAGCCCCAGCATTTT. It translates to CASTRAVGQPQHF.

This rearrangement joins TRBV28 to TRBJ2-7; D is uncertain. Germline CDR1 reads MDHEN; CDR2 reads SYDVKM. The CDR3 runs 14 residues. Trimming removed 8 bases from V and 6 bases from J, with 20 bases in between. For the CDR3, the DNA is TGTGCCAGCTGCAATCCCGTCCCAGCCCGCGAGCAGTACTTC. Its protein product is CASCNPVPAREQYF.

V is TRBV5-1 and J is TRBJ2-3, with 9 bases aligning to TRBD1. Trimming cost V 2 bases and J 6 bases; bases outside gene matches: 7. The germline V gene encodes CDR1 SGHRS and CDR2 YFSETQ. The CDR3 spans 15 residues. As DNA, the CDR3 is TGCGCCAGCAGCTTCAGGACAGGGGAGGGCGATACGCAGTATTTT. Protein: CASSFRTGEGDTQYF.

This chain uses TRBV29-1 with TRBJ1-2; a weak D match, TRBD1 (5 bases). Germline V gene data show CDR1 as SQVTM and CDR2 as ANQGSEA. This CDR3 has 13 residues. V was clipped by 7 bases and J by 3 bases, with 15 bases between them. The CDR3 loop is CSGSKGSDYGYTF. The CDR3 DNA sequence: TGCAGCGGTTCAAAGGGGTCCGACTATGGCTACACCTTC.

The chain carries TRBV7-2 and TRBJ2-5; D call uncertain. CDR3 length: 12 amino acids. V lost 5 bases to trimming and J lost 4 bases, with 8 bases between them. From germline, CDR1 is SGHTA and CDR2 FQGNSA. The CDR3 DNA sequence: TGTGCCAGCAGCGTAGGGCGAGAGACCCAGTACTTC. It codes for CASSVGRETQYF.

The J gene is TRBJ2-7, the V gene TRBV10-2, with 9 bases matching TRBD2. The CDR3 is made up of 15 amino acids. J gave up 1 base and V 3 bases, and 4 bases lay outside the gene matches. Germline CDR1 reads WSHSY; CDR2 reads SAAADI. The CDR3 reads CASSEMAGGSYEQYF. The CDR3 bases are TGCGCCAGCAGTGAAATGGCGGGAGGGTCCTACGAGCAGTACTTC.

This CDR3 is CASSPGGGNYEQYF. In DNA, the CDR3 is TGTGCCAGCAGCCCGGGGGGGGGCAACTACGAGCAGTACTTC. The chain employs TRBV4-2 and TRBJ2-7, with TRBD2 matching 8 bases. The V gene end was trimmed by 4 bases and the J gene end by 3 bases; junction bases not matched to a gene: 5. This CDR3 has 14 amino acids. The germline V gene has CDR1 LGHNA and CDR2 YNFKEQ.

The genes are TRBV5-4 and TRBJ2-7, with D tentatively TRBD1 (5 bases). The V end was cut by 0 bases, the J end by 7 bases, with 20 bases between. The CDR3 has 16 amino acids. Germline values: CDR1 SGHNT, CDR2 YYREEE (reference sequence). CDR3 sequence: CASSLAQGKGSREQYF. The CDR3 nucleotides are TGTGCCAGCAGCTTGGCCCAGGGTAAAGGGTCTCGGGAGCAGTACTTC.

The CDR3 bases are TGTGCCTGGAGTCCCCCCGGGCTACCAAACTATGGCTACACCTTC. Encoded protein: CAWSPPGLPNYGYTF. This chain connects TRBV30 to TRBJ1-2, with D unclear. This CDR3 is 15 amino acids long. V was cut by 2 bases and J by 2 bases, with 15 bases left in between. Germline V gene data show CDR1 as GTSNPN and CDR2 as SVGIG (reference sequence).

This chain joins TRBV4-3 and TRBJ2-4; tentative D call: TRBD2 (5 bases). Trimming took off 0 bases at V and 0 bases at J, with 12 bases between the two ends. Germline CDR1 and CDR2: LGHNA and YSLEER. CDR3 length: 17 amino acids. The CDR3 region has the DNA TGCGCCAGCAGCCAAGATAGCGCCTGGGGAGCCAAAAACATTCAGTACTTC. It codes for CASSQDSAWGAKNIQYF.

CDR3 residues: CASSQDRHTEAFF. The CDR3 DNA reads as TGTGCCAGCAGCCAAGATCGCCACACTGAAGCTTTCTTT. V and J are TRBV14 and TRBJ1-1, with D uncertain. Germline V gene data show CDR1 as SGHDN and CDR2 as FVKESK. V was pared by 0 bases and J by 3 bases, with 5 bases between. The CDR3 extends over 13 amino acids.

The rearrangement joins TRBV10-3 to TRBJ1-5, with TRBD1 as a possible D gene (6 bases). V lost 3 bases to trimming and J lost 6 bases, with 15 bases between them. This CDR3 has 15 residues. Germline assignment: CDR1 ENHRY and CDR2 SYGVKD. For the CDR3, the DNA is TGTGCCATCAGTGAATGGCAGGGGCGGGGTCAGCCCCAGCATTTT. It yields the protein CAISEWQGRGQPQHF.

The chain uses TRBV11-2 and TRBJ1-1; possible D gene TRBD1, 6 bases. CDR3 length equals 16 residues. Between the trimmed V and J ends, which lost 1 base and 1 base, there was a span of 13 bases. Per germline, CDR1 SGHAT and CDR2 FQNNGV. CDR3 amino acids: CASSLGRGRRNTEAFF. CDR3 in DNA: TGTGCCAGCAGCTTAGGCAGGGGCAGGCGGAACACTGAAGCTTTCTTT.

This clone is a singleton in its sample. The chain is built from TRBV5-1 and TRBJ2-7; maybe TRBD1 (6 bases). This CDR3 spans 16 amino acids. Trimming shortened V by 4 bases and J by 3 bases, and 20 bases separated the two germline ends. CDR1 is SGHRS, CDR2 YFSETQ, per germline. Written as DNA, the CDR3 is TGCGCCAGCAGCCCGACGGGGACAACGGCGGGCTACGAGCAGTACTTC. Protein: CASSPTGTTAGYEQYF.

The CDR3 loop reads CAWSAGVVSYNEQFF. CDR3 nucleotides: TGTGCCTGGAGTGCAGGAGTCGTTTCCTACAATGAGCAGTTCTTC. The rearrangement uses TRBV30 and TRBJ2-1; D gene uncertain. The V gene lost 1 base and the J gene lost 1 base, with 11 bases spanning the gap. Germline CDR1 and CDR2: GTSNPN and SVGIG (reference sequence). CDR3 length: 15 amino acids.

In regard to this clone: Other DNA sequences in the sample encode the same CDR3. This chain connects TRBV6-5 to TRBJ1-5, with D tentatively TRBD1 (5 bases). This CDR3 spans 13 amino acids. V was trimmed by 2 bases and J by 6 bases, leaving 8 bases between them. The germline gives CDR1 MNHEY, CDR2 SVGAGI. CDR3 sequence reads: CASSYTRGQPQHF. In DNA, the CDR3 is TGTGCCAGCAGTTACACGAGGGGTCAGCCCCAGCATTTT.

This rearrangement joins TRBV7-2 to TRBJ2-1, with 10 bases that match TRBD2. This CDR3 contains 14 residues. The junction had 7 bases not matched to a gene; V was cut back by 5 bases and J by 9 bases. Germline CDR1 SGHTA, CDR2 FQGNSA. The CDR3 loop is CASSQGLASLEQFF. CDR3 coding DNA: TGTGCCAGCAGCCAGGGACTAGCGAGCCTTGAGCAGTTCTTC.

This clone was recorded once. The CDR3 is CASSEVARTSTDTQYF. CDR3 DNA: TGTGCCAGCAGTGAAGTGGCTAGGACTAGCACAGATACGCAGTATTTT. The chain uses TRBV6-1 and TRBJ2-3; possible D gene TRBD2, 5 bases. V lost 1 base to trimming and J lost 0 bases, with 11 bases between them. The CDR3 runs to 16 residues. CDR1 MNHNS and CDR2 SASEGT come from the germline V gene.

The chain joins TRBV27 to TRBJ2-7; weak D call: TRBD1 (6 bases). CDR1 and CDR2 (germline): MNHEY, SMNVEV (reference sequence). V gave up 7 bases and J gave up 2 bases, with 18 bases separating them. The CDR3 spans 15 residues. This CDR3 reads CASIAPRGRPYEQYF. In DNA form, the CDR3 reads TGTGCCAGCATCGCCCCCAGGGGTCGCCCCTACGAGCAGTACTTC.

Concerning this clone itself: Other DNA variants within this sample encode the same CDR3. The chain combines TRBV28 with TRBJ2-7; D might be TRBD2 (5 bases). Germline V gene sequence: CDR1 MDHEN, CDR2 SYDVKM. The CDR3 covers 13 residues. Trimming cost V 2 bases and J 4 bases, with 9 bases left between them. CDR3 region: CASSLVGEYEQYF. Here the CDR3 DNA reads TGTGCCAGCAGTTTAGTCGGGGAGTACGAGCAGTACTTC.

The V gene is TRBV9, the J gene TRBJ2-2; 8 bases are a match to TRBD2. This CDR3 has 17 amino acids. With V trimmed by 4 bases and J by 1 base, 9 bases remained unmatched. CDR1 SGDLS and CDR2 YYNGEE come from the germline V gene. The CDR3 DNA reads TGTGCCAGCAGCCCCCGATGGGCGGGAGGGAACACCGGGGAGCTGTTTTTT. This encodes CASSPRWAGGNTGELFF.

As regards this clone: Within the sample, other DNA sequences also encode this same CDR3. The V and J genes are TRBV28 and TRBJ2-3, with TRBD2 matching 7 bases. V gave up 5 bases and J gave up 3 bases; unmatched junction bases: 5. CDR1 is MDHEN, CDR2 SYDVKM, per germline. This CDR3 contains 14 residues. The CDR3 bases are TGTGCCAGCAGTCGCGGCGGGAGAACAGATACGCAGTATTTT. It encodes CASSRGGRTDTQYF.

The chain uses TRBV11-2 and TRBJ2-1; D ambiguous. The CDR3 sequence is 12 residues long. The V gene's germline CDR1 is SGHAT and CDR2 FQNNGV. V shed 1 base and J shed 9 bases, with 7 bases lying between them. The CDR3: CASSLGWGEQFF. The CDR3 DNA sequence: TGTGCCAGCAGCTTAGGGTGGGGTGAGCAGTTCTTC.

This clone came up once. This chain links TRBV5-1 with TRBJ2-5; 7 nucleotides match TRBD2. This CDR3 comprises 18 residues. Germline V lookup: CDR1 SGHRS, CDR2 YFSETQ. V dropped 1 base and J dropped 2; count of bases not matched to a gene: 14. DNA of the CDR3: TGCGCCAGCAGCTTGTCCGGGAATCGGGGGGTACCTCAAGAGACCCAGTACTTC. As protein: CASSLSGNRGVPQETQYF. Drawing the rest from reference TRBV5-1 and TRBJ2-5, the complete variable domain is KAGVTQTPRYLIKTRGQQVTLSCSPISGHRSVSWYQQTPGQGLQFLFEYFSETQRNKGNFPGRFSGRQFSNSRSEMNVSTLELGDSALYLCASSLSGNRGVPQETQYFGPGTRLLVL.

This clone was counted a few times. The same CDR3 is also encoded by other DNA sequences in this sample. This chain's CDR3 is CSVEGLRMNTEAFF. CDR3 nucleotide sequence: TGCAGCGTTGAGGGGCTGCGGATGAACACTGAAGCTTTCTTT. This sequence joins TRBV29-1 and TRBJ1-1; TRBD1 might be the D (5 bases). The CDR3 totals 14 residues. The V gene lost 3 bases and the J gene lost 0 bases, with 11 bases spanning the gap. Germline lookup yields CDR1 SQVTM and CDR2 ANQGSEA.

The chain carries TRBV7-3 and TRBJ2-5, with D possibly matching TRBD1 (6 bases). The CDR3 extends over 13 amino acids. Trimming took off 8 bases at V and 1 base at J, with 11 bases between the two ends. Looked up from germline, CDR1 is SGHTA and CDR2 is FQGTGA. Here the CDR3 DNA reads TGTGCCAGCGGACGGACAGCCCAAGAGACCCAGTACTTC. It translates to CASGRTAQETQYF.

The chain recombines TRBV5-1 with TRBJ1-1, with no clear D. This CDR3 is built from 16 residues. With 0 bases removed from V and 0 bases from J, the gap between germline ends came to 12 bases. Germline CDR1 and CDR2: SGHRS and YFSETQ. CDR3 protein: CASSLANDRLNTEAFF. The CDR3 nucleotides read TGCGCCAGCAGCTTGGCTAATGACCGATTGAACACTGAAGCTTTCTTT.